The 18 T cell receptor beta chains given below trace back to one sample, sequenced in a study of cytomegalovirus exposure and HLA in healthy donors. The PCR contained 60 Vbeta and 13 Jbeta primers. Clones were sequenced by immunoSEQ multiplex PCR, and TCRdb holds only the in-frame ones, with some missing. The sample consists of 120,000 or so clones, about three quarters of them appearing once. The sample taken for sequencing was PBMCs. These receptors all stem from a female donor in good health and CMV-seronegative.

The chain is built from TRBV6-1 and TRBJ2-2, with 7 bases fitting TRBD2. Germline V gives CDR1 MNHNS, CDR2 SASEGT. The length of the CDR3 is 20 residues. Losses at the gene ends were 2 bases for V and 5 bases for J; bases not matched to a gene: 20. CDR3: CASSEWMASGGPAGTGELFF. CDR3 nucleotides: TGTGCCAGCAGTGAATGGATGGCGTCGGGGGGTCCAGCGGGGACCGGGGAGCTGTTTTTT.

The V and J genes are TRBV14 and TRBJ1-2; a possible D gene is TRBD1 (5 bases). Trimming cost V 1 base and J 2 bases, with 8 bases left between them. Germline CDR1 SGHDN, CDR2 FVKESK. The CDR3 is made up of 14 amino acids. Here the CDR3 DNA reads TGTGCCAGCAGCCAAGCGTCAGGGAACTATGGCTACACCTTC. Translation: CASSQASGNYGYTF.

The V gene is TRBV2, the J gene TRBJ2-3; weak D call: TRBD1 (5 bases). Germline V gene sequence: CDR1 SNHLY, CDR2 FYNNEI. The CDR3 consists of 12 residues. Between the trimmed V and J ends, which lost 2 bases and 5 bases, there was a span of 5 bases. The CDR3 DNA is TGTGCCAGCAGTGAAACAGGAGATACGCAGTATTTT. Protein: CASSETGDTQYF.

The chain couples TRBV19 to TRBJ1-2, with TRBD1 matching over 10 bases. The J segment lost 9 bases and the V segment lost 6 bases, leaving 19 bases of the junction unmatched. In germline, CDR1 is LNHDA, CDR2 SQIVND (reference sequence). CDR3 length equals 17 residues. The CDR3 sequence: CASSPKTEPGQGYCYTF. In DNA form, the CDR3 reads TGTGCCAGTAGCCCCAAAACGGAACCGGGACAGGGGTATTGCTACACCTTC.

This clone was found once. J is TRBJ2-1 and V is TRBV11-1, with D possibly matching TRBD1 (5 bases). The germline V gene encodes CDR1 SGHAT and CDR2 FQDESV (reference sequence). Trimming stripped 5 bases from V and 12 bases from J, with 17 bases between. This CDR3 is built from 13 residues. Here the CDR3 reads CASSQPDNQAQFF. CDR3 DNA: TGTGCCAGCAGCCAACCGGACAATCAAGCGCAGTTCTTC.

The CDR3 DNA reads TGTGCCAGCAGCAACGGACAGATCTCTGACCGAGAGACCCAGTACTTC. Its translation: CASSNGQISDRETQYF. The chain links TRBV5-5 to TRBJ2-5; tentative D call: TRBD1 (6 bases). Germline values: CDR1 SGHKS, CDR2 YYEKEE (reference sequence). The CDR3 runs to 16 residues. The V end lost 4 bases, the J end lost 4 bases, and 20 bases lay between the germline ends.

This sequence joins TRBV6-6 and TRBJ2-1, with D possibly TRBD2 on 6 matching bases. Trimming removed 4 bases from V and 9 bases from J, with 16 bases in between. From germline, CDR1 is MNHNY and CDR2 SVGAGI (reference sequence). There are 14 residues in the CDR3. The CDR3 region has the DNA TGTGCCAGCAGTTTTCCAGGGAGGAATAGTGAGCAGTTCTTC. It yields the protein CASSFPGRNSEQFF.

The V call is TRBV7-8, the J call TRBJ2-1, with D maybe TRBD2 (6 bases). From germline, CDR1 is SGHVS and CDR2 FQNEAQ. Trimming left V 1 base short and J 7 bases short, with 14 bases between. CDR3 length: 15 residues. CDR3 loop: CASSLVPGLMNEQFF. As DNA, the CDR3 is TGTGCCAGCAGCTTAGTCCCGGGACTCATGAATGAGCAGTTCTTC.

This chain connects TRBV6-5 to TRBJ2-1, with TRBD1 matching 10 bases. The V gene's germline CDR1 is MNHEY and CDR2 SVGAGI. The CDR3 is 16 residues long. V dropped 4 bases and J dropped 3; count of bases not matched to a gene: 6. CDR3 sequence (DNA): TGTGCCAGCAGTTCCTTGGGACAGGGGTACTACAATGAGCAGTTCTTC. This sequence encodes CASSSLGQGYYNEQFF.

The chain joins TRBV7-6 to TRBJ1-5; D not certain. Trimming stripped 0 bases from V and 4 bases from J, with 10 bases between. This CDR3 comprises 15 residues. The germline V gene has CDR1 SGHVS and CDR2 FNYEAQ. The CDR3 here is CASSLAEGGNQPQHF. CDR3 nucleotides: TGTGCCAGCAGCTTAGCGGAGGGAGGGAATCAGCCCCAGCATTTT. The full variable domain, in which reference TRBV7-6 and TRBJ1-5 provide the parts outside the CDR3, is GAGVSQSPRYKVTKRGQDVALRCDPISGHVSLYWYRQALGQGPEFLTYFNYEAQQDKSGLPNDRFSAERPEGSISTLTIQRTEQRDSAMYRCASSLAEGGNQPQHFGDGTRLSIL.

J is TRBJ1-4 and V is TRBV15; D is perhaps TRBD1 (5 bases). The germline V and J ends were trimmed by 1 base and 3 bases, with 12 bases remaining between them. This CDR3 is 16 amino acids long. Per germline, CDR1 LNHNV and CDR2 YYDKDF (reference sequence). This CDR3 is CATSRVAGRANEKLFF. DNA of the CDR3: TGTGCCACCAGCAGAGTAGCAGGGAGGGCTAATGAAAAACTGTTTTTT.

The chain is built from TRBV28 and TRBJ2-1; maybe TRBD2 (6 bases). The germline V and J ends were trimmed by 3 bases and 5 bases, with 14 bases remaining between them. In germline, CDR1 is MDHEN, CDR2 SYDVKM. The length of the CDR3 is 15 residues. The CDR3 nucleotides are TGTGCCAGCAGTTTTCGGGGGAGGCCCAACAATGAGCAGTTCTTC. Protein sequence: CASSFRGRPNNEQFF.

This clone was counted a single time. The V and J genes are TRBV2 and TRBJ2-1, with a possible D match to TRBD1 (6 bases). This CDR3 spans 15 amino acids. Germline lookup yields CDR1 SNHLY and CDR2 FYNNEI. V dropped 4 bases and J dropped 0 bases, with 10 bases sitting between them. CDR3: CASSGTDSSYNEQFF. In nucleotides, the CDR3 is TGTGCCAGCAGTGGGACAGACAGCTCCTACAATGAGCAGTTCTTC.

This clone appeared a single time. The chain carries TRBV7-9 and TRBJ2-7, with 9 bases identical to TRBD1. Trimming took 4 bases from V and 4 from J; bases not matched to a gene: 5. The CDR3 is made up of 14 amino acids. Germline V gene data show CDR1 as SEHNR and CDR2 as FQNEAQ (reference sequence). This chain's CDR3 is CASSSQGAGYEQYF. DNA for the CDR3: TGTGCCAGCAGCTCACAGGGGGCTGGGTACGAGCAGTACTTC.

The rearrangement uses TRBV28 and TRBJ1-5; the D is unclear. Germline loops: CDR1 MDHEN, CDR2 SYDVKM. V was shortened by 5 bases and J by 6 bases, with 14 bases between the two germline ends. This CDR3 has 14 amino acids. CDR3 DNA: TGTGCCAGCAGTCGCCCGTCCCGGGTTCAGCCCCAGCATTTT. Residues: CASSRPSRVQPQHF.

This chain joins TRBV6-1 and TRBJ1-6, with TRBD1 matching 7 bases. Germline trimming cut 2 bases from V and 5 bases from J; bases unmatched to any gene: 15. CDR3 size: 19 residues. The germline V gene encodes CDR1 MNHNS and CDR2 SASEGT. CDR3 residues: CASSERRIFRQGNNSPLHF. The CDR3 DNA follows: TGTGCCAGCAGTGAAAGGAGAATTTTTAGACAGGGCAATAATTCACCCCTCCACTTT.

This clone was observed a handful of times. The chain joins TRBV7-9 to TRBJ1-3; 8 nucleotides align to TRBD1. In germline, CDR1 is SEHNR, CDR2 FQNEAQ (reference sequence). The CDR3 length is 16 residues. With 6 bases clipped from V and 2 bases from J, the junction kept 9 bases outside the gene matches. CDR3 sequence reads: CASSRGQGVAGNTIYF. CDR3 sequence (DNA): TGTGCCAGCAGTCGCGGACAGGGAGTCGCTGGAAACACCATATATTTT.

This clone was counted between two and nine times. This chain connects TRBV7-2 to TRBJ1-4; possible D gene TRBD1, 6 bases. Germline CDR1 reads SGHTA; CDR2 reads FQGNSA. V was shortened by 3 bases and J by 5 bases, with 13 bases between the two germline ends. This CDR3 is 15 amino acids long. CDR3 sequence reads: CASSFPQGLNEKLFF. The CDR3 bases are TGTGCCAGCAGCTTCCCGCAGGGGTTAAATGAAAAACTGTTTTTT.